These T cell receptor beta chains were read from a single sample in a study of CD8 T cells in Susac syndrome. TCRdb reprocessed the immunoSEQ multiplex PCR reads with MiXCR, giving one entry per CDR3 protein. The sample consists of more than 120,000 distinct CDR3 sequences, 94% of them appearing once. Source material: CD4+ T cells from PBMCs. The receptors were gathered from a human donor in good health. Both conserved end residues are part of each CDR3. The D gene is left open where the match is weak. Clone size appears in some rows only: once, few, many, or a class for an expanded clone.

D: .; V: TRBV7-6; J: TRBJ1-5; size: .; DNA: TGTGCCAGCACCCCAGGAGTAGGCAATCAGCCCCAGCATTTT; CDR3: CASTPGVGNQPQHF
D: .; V: TRBV5-1; J: TRBJ1-1; size: once; DNA: TGCGCCAGCAGCTGGACAGAGGGCACTGAAGCTTTCTTT; CDR3: CASSWTEGTEAFF
D: TRBD2; V: TRBV10-2; J: TRBJ2-1; size: .; DNA: TGCGCCAGCAGGACTAGCGGGAGAAGATGGGAGCAGTTCTTC; CDR3: CASRTSGRRWEQFF
D: .; V: TRBV27; J: TRBJ1-1; size: .; DNA: TGTGCCAGCAGTTTAACTACATCTGGGACTGAAGCTTTCTTT; CDR3: CASSLTTSGTEAFF
D: .; V: TRBV5-4; J: TRBJ1-3; size: .; DNA: TGTGCCAGCAGCGGGGGCCTTCTCTCTGGAAACACCATATATTTT; CDR3: CASSGGLLSGNTIYF
D: TRBD1; V: TRBV20-1; J: TRBJ2-7; size: .; DNA: TGCAGTGCTGCTAGGGGGACAGATCATTCTAACGAGCAGTACTTC; CDR3: CSAARGTDHSNEQYF
D: .; V: TRBV4-2; J: TRBJ2-7; size: .; DNA: TGTGCCAGCAGCCAAGATTTCCGAAGCTCCTACGAGCAGTACTTC; CDR3: CASSQDFRSSYEQYF
D: TRBD2; V: TRBV19; J: TRBJ2-7; size: .; DNA: TGTGCCAGTAGTATAGCAGCGGGACCAACCTACGAGCAGTACTTC; CDR3: CASSIAAGPTYEQYF
D: TRBD2; V: TRBV6-6; J: TRBJ2-1; size: .; DNA: TGTGCCAGCACCCGAGGGGGACTAGGGTACAATGAGCAGTTCTTC; CDR3: CASTRGGLGYNEQFF
D: .; V: TRBV29-1; J: TRBJ1-1; size: .; DNA: TGCAGCGTTGTTGAGCTGAACACTGAAGCTTTCTTT; CDR3: CSVVELNTEAFF
D: .; V: TRBV20-1; J: TRBJ1-4; size: .; DNA: TGCAGTGCTAGAGATCTCACAGGGAGTGAAAAACTGTTTTTT; CDR3: CSARDLTGSEKLFF